This T cell receptor (beta chain) was observed in a study of cytomegalovirus exposure and HLA in healthy donors. Healthy bone marrow donors supplied every sample. This PCR relied on a set of 60 Vbeta primers and 13 Jbeta primers. Only in-frame clones appear in the TCRdb table, and some are missing; sequencing was by immunoSEQ multiplex PCR. The sample contains under 200,000 clones, 75% to 90% of which appear only once. The germline CDR1 and CDR2 sequences are SGHRS and YFSETQ. The CDR3 extends over 14 amino acids. J was trimmed by 7 bases and V by 5 bases; bases with no gene match: 6. This TCR derives from a middle-aged man in good health and CMV-seropositive. This chain uses TRBV5-1 with TRBJ1-4; 9 bases line up with TRBD1. The material sequenced was PBMCs. The CDR3 here is CASRPDRGGEKLFF. CDR3 sequence (DNA): TGCGCCAGCAGGCCTGACAGGGGGGGTGAAAAACTGTTTTTT.